The entry below describes one T cell receptor beta chain. A J-beta primer mix and a sample-barcoded 5' primer were used in a second PCR of roughly 6 to 11 cycles. TCRdb recomputed calls from the 5' RACE reads with MiXCR, one row per CDR3 protein. The data contain under 2 million distinct CDR3 sequences, approximately 32% of them singletons. The data originate from a study of blood T cells in healthy people across ages. CDR3 size: 12 residues. The V end was cut by 1 base, the J end by 8 bases, with 5 bases between. Per germline, CDR1 LGHDT and CDR2 YNNKEL (reference sequence). The TCR originated in a woman in her twenties or thirties in good health. Sequenced input: blood. The chain recombines TRBV3-1 with TRBJ2-2; D remains ambiguous. The CDR3: CASSQAVGELFF. CDR3 in DNA: TGTGCCAGCAGCCAAGCAGTAGGGGAGCTGTTTTTT.